Detailed here is one TCR beta chain. This clone was observed a single time. What antigen it recognizes has not been identified. No base qualities exist here, and no much larger clone lies one base off it. The library was obtained by the immunoSEQ multiplex PCR assay. TCRdb holds this immuneACCESS table with in-frame rearrangements only. Some clones are missing; in checked studies, unresolved V genes explain under half, and the rest has no known cause. Counted in this sample were 96,000 or so clones; 85% to 95% of them appeared once. Less than 10% of the sample lies in the top ten. The CDR3, from cysteine to phenylalanine, totals 13 residues. The only DNA kept is the CDR3, 39 bases in frame from the first base. Trimming at the junction amounts to 5 bases on V and 8 bases on J, and the germline ends lie 10 bases apart. As encoded in the germline V gene, CDR1 is MNHEY while CDR2 is SVGAGI. This sample was taken from a study of control samples from healthy donors and cancer patients (dated by TCRdb to 2019 to 2021).

In this chain, TRBV6-5 is recombined with TRBJ1-6; the D gene assignment is ambiguous. The sequence derives from a man between 18 and 35 years old in good health. The sample comprised blood. Here the CDR3 is given as CASSLKVHSPLHF. The DNA is as follows: TGTGCCAGCAGTCTGAAAGTGCATTCACCCCTCCACTTT.